This is a list of T cell receptor beta chains from one sample in a study of cytomegalovirus exposure and HLA in healthy donors. Assay used: immunoSEQ multiplex PCR; TCRdb lists only in-frame clones, some missing. The sample lists about 140,000 clones; roughly three quarters were seen once. What was sequenced was PBMCs. The receptors here all came from a man aged 18-30 years in good health and CMV-seronegative. CDR3s include the opening cysteine and the closing phenylalanine or tryptophan. The D gene is left open where the match is weak. A row's size may be missing; if present it is once, few, many or a size class.

cdr3_length,v_call,d_call,j_call,clone_size,cdr3_aa,cdr3_nt
15,TRBV5-1,TRBD1,TRBJ2-7,NA,CASSSGQGLSYEQYF,TGCGCCAGCAGCTCAGGACAGGGTCTCTCCTACGAGCAGTACTTC
16,TRBV5-1,TRBD1,TRBJ2-5,few,CASSHSGQGGKETQYF,TGCGCCAGCAGCCATTCAGGACAGGGCGGTAAGGAGACCCAGTACTTC
15,TRBV18,NA,TRBJ2-7,NA,CASSPRSGSSYEQYF,TGTGCCAGCTCACCTCGGTCAGGGTCCTCCTACGAGCAGTACTTC
11,TRBV20-1,TRBD1,TRBJ2-1,NA,CSASNRGDKFF,TGCAGTGCCAGCAACAGGGGGGATAAGTTCTTC
16,TRBV5-8,NA,TRBJ2-2,NA,CASSRYSATNTGELFF,TGTGCCAGCAGCCGATATAGCGCAACGAACACCGGGGAGCTGTTTTTT
15,TRBV19,TRBD1,TRBJ2-2,NA,CASSIIGGDTGELFF,TGTGCCAGTAGTATCATAGGGGGCGACACCGGGGAGCTGTTTTTT
14,TRBV5-6,NA,TRBJ2-7,once,CASSFGDRSYEQYF,TGTGCCAGCAGCTTTGGTGACAGGTCCTACGAGCAGTACTTC
16,TRBV9,NA,TRBJ2-2,few,CASSVFAILSPGELFF,TGTGCCAGCAGCGTTTTCGCGATCCTATCGCCCGGGGAGCTGTTTTTT
13,TRBV15,NA,TRBJ2-7,NA,CATSNPPGGEQYF,TGTGCCACCAGCAACCCTCCCGGCGGGGAGCAGTACTTC
13,TRBV6-4,NA,TRBJ1-1,NA,CASSATRNTEAFF,TGTGCCAGCAGTGCCACACGAAACACTGAAGCTTTCTTT
16,TRBV11-2,NA,TRBJ2-7,NA,CASSLDRGRSSYEQYF,TGTGCCAGCAGCTTAGATCGCGGGCGGAGCTCCTACGAGCAGTACTTC